The text below deals with one T cell receptor beta chain. Its target is not known. CDR1 and CDR2 from the germline V gene are MNHNY and SVGAGI (reference sequence). The CDR3 has 13 amino acids. V was cut by 7 bases and J by 2 bases, with 8 bases left in between. The sample comes from a study of T cell responses to AZD1222 COVID-19 vaccine. Measured with immunoSEQ multiplex PCR; TCRdb has only the in-frame clones, and not every one. The sample shows 75,000 to 95,000 clones, roughly 90% of them seen only once. Overall study findings and caveats: Repertoire samples came only from after the peak T cell response. Seropositive AZD1222 recipients at baseline numbered only five or six.

This chain joins TRBV6-6 and TRBJ1-4; D is undetermined. The source is an adult in good health. This specimen consisted of peripheral blood, obtained on day 0 of MenACWY control vaccination. CDR3 sequence: CASMRSTNEKLFF. In DNA, the CDR3 is TGTGCCAGCATGAGGTCGACTAATGAAAAACTGTTTTTT.